This T cell receptor (beta chain) was recorded in a study of PD-1 blockade in classical Hodgkin lymphoma. The method was immunoSEQ multiplex PCR; TCRdb's version includes in-frame clones alone and lacks a portion of them. Seen here are about 98,000 clones, roughly 90% observed once, and the top ten hold approximately 2.8%. Every patient relapsed after autologous stem cell transplantation, and brentuximab vedotin exposure varied. This CDR3 comprises 11 residues. Between the trimmed V and J ends, which lost 3 bases and 12 bases, there was a span of 9 bases. CDR1 is PRHDT, CDR2 FYEKMQ, per germline (reference sequence). Turning to this clone: No antigen is known for it.

Study outcomes and limitations: Compared with baseline, CD4+ but not CD8+ TCR diversity had risen significantly by C4D1.

The clonotype was recovered from a human donor with classical Hodgkin lymphoma. Specimen: peripheral blood mononuclear cells (PBMCs), collected at baseline. The chain is built from TRBV13 and TRBJ2-1; unclear D gene. The CDR3 reads CASSFLAGQFF. The CDR3, as DNA: TGTGCCAGCAGCTTTCTGGCCGGGCAGTTCTTC.